The rows below give T cell receptor beta chains drawn from one sample of a study of blood T cell repertoires in COVID-19. TCRdb's table, derived via immunoSEQ multiplex PCR, lists solely in-frame clones and lacks some. The data show a few hundred thousand clones, 70% to 90% seen once. The sample comprised PBMCs or T cells enriched from blood (not recorded which). Receptors originate from an older woman in a cohort exposed to, infected with or recovered from COVID-19 (not recorded which). Both conserved end residues are part of each CDR3. D genes are given only for firm matches. Some rows have no size entry. The others give once, few or many, or a class for an expanded clone.

V gene	clone size	J gene	D gene	CDR3 DNA	CDR3 protein
TRBV5-1	once	TRBJ2-1	.	TGCGCCAGCAGCTCCGGGACTTCCTACTACAATGAGCAGTTCTTC	CASSSGTSYYNEQFF
TRBV30	.	TRBJ1-5	.	TGTGCCTGGAGTGGGGGGCAGGATCAGCCCCAGCATTTT	CAWSGGQDQPQHF
TRBV2	few	TRBJ2-7	.	TGTGCCAGCAGTTACAGGGTTAGCTCCTACGAGCAGTACTTC	CASSYRVSSYEQYF
TRBV5-1	.	TRBJ2-7	TRBD1	TGCGCCAGCAGCTTGGGGATAACTCGGACAGGACAATACTACTCCTACGAGCAGTACTTC	CASSLGITRTGQYYSYEQYF
TRBV10-3	.	TRBJ2-7	TRBD2	TGTGCCATCACCAAGGGACTAGCGGATTCCTACGAGCAGTACTTC	CAITKGLADSYEQYF
TRBV15	.	TRBJ2-7	.	TGTGCCACCAGCAGAGAGGAGACAGCCTCCTACGAGCAGTACTTC	CATSREETASYEQYF
TRBV5-4	.	TRBJ2-5	.	TGTGCCAGCAGCTTGGGACACAGGCGAGAGACCCAGTACTTC	CASSLGHRRETQYF
TRBV5-1	.	TRBJ2-3	TRBD2	TGCGCCAGCAGGGACACTTTAGCGGGAGGGCCTCTCGGAGATACGCAGTATTTT	CASRDTLAGGPLGDTQYF
TRBV9	.	TRBJ2-1	TRBD2	TGTGCCAGCAGCGTACTAACTAGCGGGTACAATGAGCAGTTCTTC	CASSVLTSGYNEQFF
TRBV7-8	.	TRBJ1-2	.	TGTGCCAGCAGGCCTCTGATGGGGGGTGGCTACACCTTC	CASRPLMGGGYTF
TRBV27	.	TRBJ1-1	TRBD1	TGTGCCAGCAGTTTAGAGGGGGCCACAAACACTGAAGCTTTCTTT	CASSLEGATNTEAFF
TRBV28	.	TRBJ2-6	TRBD1	TGTGCCAGCAGTCCCAGGGGGAACTCTGGGGCCAACGTCCTGACTTTC	CASSPRGNSGANVLTF
TRBV5-1	.	TRBJ2-1	TRBD2	TGCGCCAGCAGCCCCTGGACTAGCTCCTACAATGAGCAGTTCTTC	CASSPWTSSYNEQFF
TRBV10-2	.	TRBJ1-2	.	TGCGCCAGCCTACGGACACGAGCTAACTATGGCTACACCTTC	CASLRTRANYGYTF
TRBV28	.	TRBJ2-7	TRBD2	TGTGCCAGCAGTGGACTAGCGGGAGGTGTACACGAGCAGTACTTC	CASSGLAGGVHEQYF
TRBV4-2	.	TRBJ2-2	TRBD1	TGTGCCAGCAGCCCCTCCGGGACAGGGGAAGACACCGGGGAGCTGTTTTTT	CASSPSGTGEDTGELFF